This TCR beta chain is drawn from a study of T-cell memory formation after mild COVID-19 (dated by TCRdb to 2020 to 2023). For the wider study: Most TCR sequence clusters were specific to one of the two donors. T-cell clones expanding and contracting after mild COVID-19 in a couple of donors were tracked by longitudinal TCRalpha and TCRbeta repertoire sequencing. Two young, previously healthy adult volunteers made up the cohort, one male and one female. On the study overall, not on this receptor specifically: Contracting CD4+ clones turned up mainly in the CM and EM memory subsets, whereas EMRA was where CD8+ clones were enriched. Some responding clones were found in pre-infection memory, which suggests that pre-existing cross-reactive memory T cells took part in the SARS-CoV-2 response. Balanced CD4/CD8 phenotypes were observed for clones contracting from day 15 to 85, whereas a bias towards CD4+ was observed for a second wave of clones expanding from day 15 to 37. The study included only a couple of mild cases, and larger cohorts that include severe cases with pre-infection samples were judged to be necessary. SARS-CoV-2 specificity was not confirmed for the second-wave clones peaking on day 37.

This clonotype was counted only a few times. Its antigen is still unknown. There are no base qualities to consult, and no much larger clone falls within one base. Instrument used: Illumina NovaSeq 6000. Using 5'RACE with constant-segment primers, TCRalpha and TCRbeta cDNA libraries were constructed, with sample barcodes and unique molecular identifiers added in the process. RNA was extracted from every sample with Trizol reagent. Amplification of the libraries took two PCR steps, and the second step added a second sample barcode plus Illumina TruSeq adapters. Libraries were sequenced on an Illumina NovaSeq with 2 x 150 bp paired-end reads. Regarding the original processing steps: With migec v1.2.7, reads were demultiplexed and then collapsed into UMI-guided consensus sequences. With mixcr v2.1.11, UMI consensuses were aligned to TRA and TRB V and J templates and assembled into clonotypes. A clonotype was counted as expanded or contracted only if both edgeR and NoisET called the change significant, with noise models trained on biological replicates. For edgeR calls, the thresholds were a false discovery rate-adjusted p below 0.01 and a log2 fold-change of 1. As an exploratory analysis of dynamics, max-normalized trajectories of the 1000 most abundant clonotypes were examined by PCA with hierarchical clustering. The CD4 or CD8 phenotype of responding clones was assigned using the separately sequenced CD4+ and CD8+ repertoires. TCRdb trimmed the raw reads at Q25, called clones with MiXCR and kept productive beta chains. Each entry is one CDR3 protein sequence, shown with its most common DNA and genes. What appears here as the V and J calls and clone size reflects TCRdb's work, not the paper's. The sample table lists a few hundred thousand distinct CDR3 sequences, about 17% of them with a count of one. Approximately 21% of the sample belongs to the ten largest clones.

Trimming removed 0 bases from V and 4 bases from J, leaving 11 bases between the germline ends. Measured from the cysteine to the phenylalanine, the CDR3 is 14 residues long. The only DNA kept is the CDR3, 42 bases in frame from the first base. For CDR1 and CDR2, the germline V gene (reference sequence) lists DFQATT and SNEGSKA. PBMCs were isolated by Ficoll-Paque density gradient centrifugation. Sequencing used PBMCs or a T cell subset sorted from them (not recorded which). This TCR derives from a man aged 18 to 29 who had mild COVID-19 (a few samples of this study predate the infection). The sample titles of this study are shuffled in the database, so cell type and time point are left out; the donor was told from shared clones. The rearranged segments are TRBV20-1 and TRBJ2-3; too little of a D gene remains to name it. The CDR3 reads CSARDRSGADTQYF. The sequenced DNA is TGCAGTGCTAGAGACCGATCAGGAGCAGATACGCAGTATTTT.